The 13 T cell receptor beta chains below all came from one sample that was sequenced in a study of blood T cells in healthy people across ages. PCR was performed a second time for about 7 to 12 cycles using a sample-barcoded 5' primer and a J-beta primer mix. TCRdb redid the calling of the 5' RACE reads with MiXCR, one entry per CDR3 protein. The sample contains 1.6 million or so distinct CDR3 sequences, around 35% of which appear only once. The sample taken for sequencing was blood. These receptors came from a woman under 40 in good health.

This clonotype occurred once. The CDR3 DNA reads TGTGCCAGCTCACCACCCCAGCGGGGGGCAACCTACAATGAGCAGTTCTTC. Translated: CASSPPQRGATYNEQFF. The chain employs TRBV18 and TRBJ2-1; the match to TRBD2 covers 9 bases. From germline, CDR1 is KGHSH and CDR2 LQKENI. This CDR3 has 17 residues. V shed 0 bases, J shed 2 bases, and the junction held 5 bases outside the gene matches.

This chain joins TRBV3-1 and TRBJ2-3; 14 bases fit TRBD2. This CDR3 region has 19 residues. The V gene's germline CDR1 is LGHDT and CDR2 YNNKEL (reference sequence). Unmatched junction bases numbered 6, after V lost 1 base and J lost 0 bases. The CDR3 here is CASSQAGTSGGFSTDTQYF. The CDR3, as DNA: TGTGCCAGCAGCCAAGCGGGGACTAGCGGGGGATTCAGCACAGATACGCAGTATTTT.

V is TRBV5-1 and J is TRBJ2-1; D unresolved. V was cut by 2 bases and J by 2 bases, with 11 bases left in between. The CDR3 consists of 15 residues. Germline V gene sequence: CDR1 SGHRS, CDR2 YFSETQ. CDR3 region: CASSFIAGAYNEQFF. The CDR3 DNA sequence: TGCGCCAGCAGCTTTATCGCAGGCGCCTACAATGAGCAGTTCTTC.

The CDR3 spells CASSPQTGRDEKLFF. The CDR3 nucleotides read TGTGCCAGCAGCCCCCAGACAGGGAGAGATGAAAAACTGTTTTTT. The genes are TRBV3-1 and TRBJ1-4; 7 nucleotides line up with TRBD1. The CDR3 covers 15 residues. Germline trimming cut 4 bases from V and 6 bases from J; bases unmatched to any gene: 8. Germline-derived CDR1 and CDR2 are LGHDT and YNNKEL (reference sequence).

The genes are TRBV2 and TRBJ1-1; D is perhaps TRBD1 (6 bases). Trimming shortened V by 4 bases and J by 3 bases, and 21 bases separated the two germline ends. The V gene's germline CDR1 is SNHLY and CDR2 FYNNEI. The CDR3 loop spans 17 amino acids. The CDR3, as DNA: TGTGCCAGCAGTGGCCAGGGGCTGATGATTTCGGACACTGAAGCTTTCTTT. It codes for CASSGQGLMISDTEAFF.

This rearrangement joins TRBV20-1 to TRBJ1-2; D is ambiguous. Trimming removed 1 base from V and 10 bases from J, with 7 bases in between. Germline CDR1 reads DFQATT; CDR2 reads SNEGSKA (reference sequence). The CDR3 totals 10 residues. The CDR3 sequence: CSARVDFYTF. As DNA, the CDR3 is TGCAGTGCTAGAGTCGACTTCTACACCTTC.

The chain employs TRBV10-1 and TRBJ2-3; 10 nucleotides match TRBD2. V shed 7 bases and J 3 bases; nucleotides not matched to a gene: 4. This CDR3 comprises 14 residues. Per the germline V gene, CDR1 is WNHNN and CDR2 is SYGVQD (reference sequence). CDR3 in DNA: TGCGCCAGCAATAGCGGGGGGTTAACAGATACGCAGTATTTT. Translating it yields CASNSGGLTDTQYF.

The rearrangement uses TRBV28 and TRBJ2-5; TRBD1 agrees at 8 bases. CDR1 MDHEN and CDR2 SYDVKM come from the germline V gene. The CDR3 runs 13 residues. In DNA form, the CDR3 reads TGTTCAGCATGGGGACAGGCCCGGGAGACCCAGTACTTC. Translation gives CSAWGQARETQYF.

This clonotype has a single count. The rearrangement uses TRBV7-9 and TRBJ2-1, with 7 bases aligning to TRBD2. This CDR3 is built from 15 residues. The trim removed 5 bases at V and 4 bases at J, leaving 8 bases unmatched. Germline CDR1 is SEHNR and CDR2 is FQNEAQ (reference sequence). The CDR3, as DNA: TGTGCCAGCAGCCGCCCTGGCGGGGGATACAATGAGCAGTTCTTC. Amino acids: CASSRPGGGYNEQFF.

Only a few counts were recorded for this clonotype. V usage is TRBV3-1 and J usage is TRBJ2-3; D not certain. The length of the CDR3 is 15 residues. Germline-derived CDR1 and CDR2 are LGHDT and YNNKEL (reference sequence). V was clipped by 0 bases and J by 3 bases, with 10 bases between them. CDR3 nucleotide sequence: TGTGCCAGCAGCCAAGAAGGTGAGAGGACAGATACGCAGTATTTT. This encodes CASSQEGERTDTQYF.

This clonotype was observed many times. V is TRBV20-1 and J is TRBJ2-5, with D maybe TRBD2 (5 bases). Germline V lookup: CDR1 DFQATT, CDR2 SNEGSKA (reference sequence). The V and J ends lost 5 bases and 4 bases respectively, with 14 bases between them. There are 13 residues in the CDR3. The CDR3 spells CSAPKGRGETQYF. The CDR3 bases are TGCAGTGCTCCAAAGGGCCGGGGAGAGACCCAGTACTTC.

Only a few counts were recorded for this clonotype. The chain couples TRBV6-6 to TRBJ1-2; D may be TRBD1 (6 bases). The V end lost 2 bases, the J end lost 4 bases, and 14 bases lay between the germline ends. This CDR3 is built from 15 residues. The germline V gene has CDR1 MNHNY and CDR2 SVGAGI (reference sequence). As DNA, the CDR3 is TGTGCCAGCAGTTACCCGGACAGCTTCGGCTATGGCTACACCTTC. This encodes CASSYPDSFGYGYTF.

CDR3 protein: CAIRAYKTGNYGYTF. The CDR3 bases are TGTGCCATCAGGGCCTATAAAACAGGGAACTATGGCTACACCTTC. The chain uses TRBV10-3 and TRBJ1-2, with a possible D match to TRBD1 (6 bases). The CDR3 runs 15 residues. Germline values: CDR1 ENHRY, CDR2 SYGVKD. Trimming cost V 6 bases and J 2 bases, with 16 bases left between them.